This T cell receptor beta chain stems from a study of Tregs in tolerant kidney transplant recipients. The nonmyeloablative bone marrow transplants came from related graft donors, with transient mixed chimerism. The CDR3 length is 13 residues. V lost 4 bases and J lost 5, with 9 bases in between. Germline lookup yields CDR1 ENHRY and CDR2 SYGVKD. The protocol was immunoSEQ multiplex PCR, while the TCRdb copy is restricted to in-frame clones and leaves out a portion. The sample contains approximately 60,000 clones, approximately 87% of which appear only once. There are a few counts of this clone. The source material was CD4+ T cells from blood (PBMCs), sampled 6 months after the transplant. This rearrangement joins TRBV10-3 to TRBJ1-3; D uncertain. The origin of this receptor is a human patient who received a combined kidney and bone marrow transplant. Some T cells could come from the graft donor. CDR3 nucleotide sequence: TGTGCCATCAGTGGTGACAACAGAAACACCATATATTTT. Its translation: CAISGDNRNTIYF.